A single sample gave rise to the 3 T cell receptor beta chains below, sequenced in a study of blood T cells in healthy people across ages. PCR was performed a second time for 7 to 11 cycles using a sample-barcoded 5' primer and a J-beta primer mix. TCRdb re-called the 5' RACE reads with MiXCR, one entry per CDR3 protein. Of 660,000 or so distinct CDR3 sequences in the sample, approximately 50% were seen once. The sequencing sample was made of blood. Every receptor here comes from a man aged 60 to 75 in good health.

The rearrangement uses TRBV21-1 and TRBJ1-5. TRBV21-1 is a recognized pseudogene. This CDR3 is 14 amino acids long. The chain's CDR3 is CASSKGVSNQPQHF. Written as DNA, the CDR3 is TGTGCCAGCAGCAAAGGGGTTAGCAATCAGCCCCAGCATTTT.

The rearrangement links TRBV12-5 to TRBJ1-6; perhaps TRBD1 as D (5 bases). Trimming removed 2 bases at V and 0 bases at J, with 5 bases between. The CDR3 covers 15 residues. Per the germline V gene, CDR1 is LGHNT and CDR2 is FRNRAP. The CDR3 DNA reads as TGTGCTAGTGGTTTGAGGGGCTCCTATAATTCACCCCTCCACTTT. Translation gives CASGLRGSYNSPLHF.

CDR3 loop: CAIKPGTGNEQFF. The CDR3 nucleotides are TGTGCCATCAAACCCGGGACCGGCAATGAGCAGTTCTTC. The chain uses TRBV10-3 and TRBJ2-1; D is possibly TRBD1 or TRBD2 (5 bases each). Germline V gives CDR1 ENHRY, CDR2 SYGVKD. This CDR3 spans 13 amino acids. V shed 7 bases and J shed 6 bases, with 13 bases lying between them.